The rows below give T cell receptor beta chains drawn from one sample of a study of Ad26.COV2.S vaccination and SARS-CoV-2 variants. Sequencing was performed with immunoSEQ multiplex PCR; in TCRdb, only in-frame clones are kept and a portion is missing. The sample lists a few hundred thousand clones, less than 95% occurring once. The sequenced sample was peripheral blood, obtained in a trial of Ad26.COV2.S vaccine versus placebo. The origin of the receptors is a person between 18 and 59 years old who received the Ad26.COV2.S COVID-19 vaccine or a placebo. Both conserved end residues are part of each CDR3. The order of the fields is J gene, clone size, D gene, V gene, CDR3 DNA, CDR3 protein. The D gene is left open where the match is weak. Rows give clone size only sometimes, using once, few, many, or a class for an expanded clone.

j_gene: TRBJ2-1; abundance: -; d_gene: TRBD2; v_gene: TRBV7-2; CDR3nt: TGTGCCAGCAGCTTCCTGAGGCGGACTAGCGGGAGGGAGGAGCAGTTCTTC; CDR3aa: CASSFLRRTSGREEQFF
j_gene: TRBJ2-3; abundance: -; d_gene: TRBD2; v_gene: TRBV6-5; CDR3nt: TGTGCCAGCAGTTACTCCCAGCGGGAAAAAGCAGATACGCAGTATTTT; CDR3aa: CASSYSQREKADTQYF
j_gene: TRBJ2-1; abundance: -; d_gene: TRBD1; v_gene: TRBV5-1; CDR3nt: TGCGCCAGCAGCTTGTTTCGGGACAGGCCCTACAATGAGCAGTTCTTC; CDR3aa: CASSLFRDRPYNEQFF
j_gene: TRBJ1-5; abundance: -; d_gene: -; v_gene: TRBV20-1; CDR3nt: TGCAGTGCTAGTTCCCCGGCCGCCCATCAGCCCCAGCATTTT; CDR3aa: CSASSPAAHQPQHF
j_gene: TRBJ2-1; abundance: -; d_gene: -; v_gene: TRBV12-5; CDR3nt: TGTGCTAGTGGTTTGACAGGGTGGGGGGATGAGCAGTTCTTC; CDR3aa: CASGLTGWGDEQFF
j_gene: TRBJ2-6; abundance: -; d_gene: -; v_gene: TRBV4-2; CDR3nt: TGTGCCAGCAGCCAATCGGAGGGTGACTCTGGGGCCAACGTCCTGACTTTC; CDR3aa: CASSQSEGDSGANVLTF
j_gene: TRBJ2-7; abundance: -; d_gene: TRBD1; v_gene: TRBV28; CDR3nt: TGTGCCAGCATGACGGGACAGGACTATTCCTACGAGCAGTACTTC; CDR3aa: CASMTGQDYSYEQYF
j_gene: TRBJ1-1; abundance: -; d_gene: -; v_gene: TRBV7-9; CDR3nt: TGTGCCAGCAGGCGGACGGGTGAAGCTTTCTTT; CDR3aa: CASRRTGEAFF
j_gene: TRBJ2-3; abundance: -; d_gene: TRBD2; v_gene: TRBV4-2; CDR3nt: TGTGCCAGCAGCCTCCGACGACTAGCGGGAGGGAACACAGATACGCAGTATTTT; CDR3aa: CASSLRRLAGGNTDTQYF
j_gene: TRBJ2-7; abundance: -; d_gene: -; v_gene: TRBV27; CDR3nt: TGTGCCAGCAGTTCCGACTACGGAGCGGAGGTAGGGGAGCAGTACTTC; CDR3aa: CASSSDYGAEVGEQYF
j_gene: TRBJ2-4; abundance: once; d_gene: -; v_gene: TRBV10-1; CDR3nt: TGCGCCAGCAGTGAGGAGGGCAACCTAGCCAAAAACATTCAGTACTTC; CDR3aa: CASSEEGNLAKNIQYF
j_gene: TRBJ2-7; abundance: -; d_gene: TRBD2; v_gene: TRBV7-8; CDR3nt: TGTGCCAGCAGCCCCCGGGGGGAGGGTCCCTACGAGCAGTACTTC; CDR3aa: CASSPRGEGPYEQYF
j_gene: TRBJ2-5; abundance: -; d_gene: TRBD1; v_gene: TRBV7-2; CDR3nt: TGTGCCAGCAGCTTAGTTGGTGGGACAGGGGGCGGAGAGACCCAGTACTTC; CDR3aa: CASSLVGGTGGGETQYF
j_gene: TRBJ2-7; abundance: -; d_gene: -; v_gene: TRBV6-4; CDR3nt: TGTGCCAGCCTAGGGGCAGGGCCCCTCGAGCAGTACTTC; CDR3aa: CASLGAGPLEQYF
j_gene: TRBJ1-5; abundance: -; d_gene: TRBD1; v_gene: TRBV28; CDR3nt: TGTGCCAGCAGTTCCCGACAGGGTCCTCAGCCCCAGCATTTT; CDR3aa: CASSSRQGPQPQHF
j_gene: TRBJ2-7; abundance: -; d_gene: -; v_gene: TRBV5-1; CDR3nt: TGCGCCAGCAGCCCTCCGGGATCTTCCTACGAGCAGTACTTC; CDR3aa: CASSPPGSSYEQYF
j_gene: TRBJ1-6; abundance: -; d_gene: TRBD1; v_gene: TRBV6-1; CDR3nt: TGTGCCAGCAGTGAATGGGCCAGGGGGGATTCACCCCTCCACTTT; CDR3aa: CASSEWARGDSPLHF
j_gene: TRBJ2-3; abundance: -; d_gene: -; v_gene: TRBV19; CDR3nt: TGTGCCAGTAGTATATGGTCAAGGGGAACAGATACGCAGTATTTT; CDR3aa: CASSIWSRGTDTQYF
j_gene: TRBJ2-1; abundance: -; d_gene: TRBD1; v_gene: TRBV2; CDR3nt: TGTGCCAGCAGTTATTCCAGGACAGGTCACAATGAGCAGTTCTTC; CDR3aa: CASSYSRTGHNEQFF
j_gene: TRBJ1-1; abundance: -; d_gene: TRBD1; v_gene: TRBV27; CDR3nt: TGTGCCAGCAGAGGGCCCGGGACAGGGATTAAGACTGAAGCTTTCTTT; CDR3aa: CASRGPGTGIKTEAFF
j_gene: TRBJ2-7; abundance: -; d_gene: TRBD2; v_gene: TRBV10-3; CDR3nt: TGTGCCATCAGCTCGGCTAGCGGGAGAATTTCCTACGAGCAGTACTTC; CDR3aa: CAISSASGRISYEQYF
j_gene: TRBJ2-2; abundance: -; d_gene: TRBD2; v_gene: TRBV4-1; CDR3nt: TGCGCCAGCAGATCCCTCGCGGGAGGGACCGGGGAGCTGTTTTTT; CDR3aa: CASRSLAGGTGELFF
j_gene: TRBJ1-6; abundance: -; d_gene: TRBD1; v_gene: TRBV30; CDR3nt: TGTGCCTGGAAAATCGAGGGGGCAAATTCACCCCTCCACTTT; CDR3aa: CAWKIEGANSPLHF
j_gene: TRBJ2-1; abundance: -; d_gene: -; v_gene: TRBV7-2; CDR3nt: TGTGCCAGCAGCTTTAACGGGTATGAGCAGTTCTTC; CDR3aa: CASSFNGYEQFF
j_gene: TRBJ2-3; abundance: once; d_gene: TRBD1; v_gene: TRBV7-9; CDR3nt: TGTGCCAGTACTACCGGGACAGCCCAATCAGATACGCAGTATTTT; CDR3aa: CASTTGTAQSDTQYF
j_gene: TRBJ1-2; abundance: -; d_gene: -; v_gene: TRBV5-1; CDR3nt: TGCGCCAGCAGCTCTACGGACAGCCATGGCTACACCTTC; CDR3aa: CASSSTDSHGYTF
j_gene: TRBJ2-7; abundance: -; d_gene: TRBD2; v_gene: TRBV13; CDR3nt: TGTGCCAGCAGCATTCTCGCATGGACTAGCGGGAACCCCAAATACGAGCAGTACTTC; CDR3aa: CASSILAWTSGNPKYEQYF
j_gene: TRBJ2-5; abundance: -; d_gene: -; v_gene: TRBV19; CDR3nt: TGTGCCACAGGGATTTTTGGAGAGACCCAGTACTTC; CDR3aa: CATGIFGETQYF
j_gene: TRBJ2-1; abundance: -; d_gene: TRBD1; v_gene: TRBV6-5; CDR3nt: TGTGCCAGCAGTAGCGGGACAGGGGGTTACAATGAGCAGTTCTTC; CDR3aa: CASSSGTGGYNEQFF
j_gene: TRBJ2-1; abundance: -; d_gene: TRBD2; v_gene: TRBV28; CDR3nt: TGTGCCACGACTAGCACGGGGTCCAATGAGCAGTTCTTC; CDR3aa: CATTSTGSNEQFF
j_gene: TRBJ2-1; abundance: -; d_gene: -; v_gene: TRBV27; CDR3nt: TGTGCCAGCAGTTTGGGGGGCCCCTACAATGAGCAGTTCTTC; CDR3aa: CASSLGGPYNEQFF
j_gene: TRBJ2-2; abundance: -; d_gene: -; v_gene: TRBV6-2/TRBV6-3; CDR3nt: TGTGCCAGCAGTCCGGGAACCGGGGAGCTGTTTTTT; CDR3aa: CASSPGTGELFF
j_gene: TRBJ1-6; abundance: -; d_gene: -; v_gene: TRBV6-6; CDR3nt: TGTGCCAGCAGTTTCACTGGTCTCTCCTATAATTCACCCCTCCACTTT; CDR3aa: CASSFTGLSYNSPLHF
j_gene: TRBJ1-6; abundance: -; d_gene: -; v_gene: TRBV19; CDR3nt: TGTGCCAGTAGTAGTGACGGGGATGGGGGTTCACCCCTCCACTTT; CDR3aa: CASSSDGDGGSPLHF
j_gene: TRBJ2-3; abundance: once; d_gene: TRBD2; v_gene: TRBV5-4; CDR3nt: TGTGCCAGCAGCCCGCCCCAGCGGGAGGGTACAGATACGCAGTATTTT; CDR3aa: CASSPPQREGTDTQYF
j_gene: TRBJ2-7; abundance: -; d_gene: -; v_gene: TRBV19; CDR3nt: TGTGCCAGTAGTATCGTTTCGGAGGCCCTAATATACGAGCAGTACTTC; CDR3aa: CASSIVSEALIYEQYF
j_gene: TRBJ2-7; abundance: -; d_gene: -; v_gene: TRBV28; CDR3nt: TGTGCCAGCAGTTTAAGAGGGGTACTCACCTACGAGCAGTACTTC; CDR3aa: CASSLRGVLTYEQYF
j_gene: TRBJ2-7; abundance: -; d_gene: TRBD1; v_gene: TRBV27; CDR3nt: TGTGCCAGCAGTACCCGGGACAGGGTGACCTACGAGCAGTACTTC; CDR3aa: CASSTRDRVTYEQYF
j_gene: TRBJ2-1; abundance: -; d_gene: TRBD2; v_gene: TRBV9; CDR3nt: TGTGCCAGCAGCGTAGGCTTTAGCGGGAGGGCTCCAAGCTCCTACAATGAGCAGTTCTTC; CDR3aa: CASSVGFSGRAPSSYNEQFF
j_gene: TRBJ2-1; abundance: -; d_gene: TRBD1; v_gene: TRBV2; CDR3nt: TGTGCCAGCAGAGTCCTGGGACAGGGAACGGGGACTTACAATGAGCAGTTCTTC; CDR3aa: CASRVLGQGTGTYNEQFF
j_gene: TRBJ1-4; abundance: once; d_gene: TRBD1; v_gene: TRBV4-2; CDR3nt: TGTGCCAGCAGCCCAAATACAGGGGGTAGAGGTAATGAAAAACTGTTTTTT; CDR3aa: CASSPNTGGRGNEKLFF
j_gene: TRBJ2-7; abundance: -; d_gene: -; v_gene: TRBV27; CDR3nt: TGTGCCAGCAGTGGGATCGGGGGTCCTATCCCCTACGAGCAGTACTTC; CDR3aa: CASSGIGGPIPYEQYF